The sequence of this TCR beta chain was determined in a study of control samples from healthy donors and cancer patients. CDR3 length equals 13 residues. V lost 5 bases and J lost 8; bases outside the gene matches: 6. CDR1 is MNHEY, CDR2 SVGAGI, per germline. Sequencing was performed with immunoSEQ multiplex PCR; in TCRdb, only in-frame clones are kept and a portion is missing. This sample has under 200,000 clones, with about 93% found just once. This sequence joins TRBV6-5 and TRBJ1-2, with TRBD1 matching 9 bases. Sequencing input: blood. The TCR comes from a woman aged 25 to 45 in good health. In DNA, the CDR3 is TGTGCCAGCAGTCCGGACAGGGGAGAAGGCTACACCTTC. Its translation: CASSPDRGEGYTF.